This T cell receptor (beta chain) was captured by sequencing in a study of T-cell memory formation after mild COVID-19. Study in general: For the most part, TCR clusters were specific to one donor. Study conclusions and caveats: Cross-reactive memory appears to have joined, as suggested by some responding clones showing up in pre-infection memory.

As for this clonotype: Its antigen is as yet unknown.

TCRdb processed the 5' RACE reads anew with MiXCR; each CDR3 protein has one entry. The table lists around 140,000 distinct CDR3 sequences, about 19% of them singletons. The junction had 9 bases not matched to a gene; V was cut back by 8 bases and J by 2 bases. Germline assignment: CDR1 KGHDR and CDR2 SFDVKD. This CDR3 contains 15 residues. This clonotype was sampled from an adult woman who had mild COVID-19 (a few samples of this study predate the infection). Cell type and time point are not known. Source material: PBMCs or a T cell subset sorted from them (not recorded which). The chain has TRBV24-1 and TRBJ2-3, with 7 bases aligning to TRBD2. As DNA, the CDR3 is TGTGCCACCACCTCCGGGACTACCCCCACAGATACGCAGTATTTT. It translates to CATTSGTTPTDTQYF.